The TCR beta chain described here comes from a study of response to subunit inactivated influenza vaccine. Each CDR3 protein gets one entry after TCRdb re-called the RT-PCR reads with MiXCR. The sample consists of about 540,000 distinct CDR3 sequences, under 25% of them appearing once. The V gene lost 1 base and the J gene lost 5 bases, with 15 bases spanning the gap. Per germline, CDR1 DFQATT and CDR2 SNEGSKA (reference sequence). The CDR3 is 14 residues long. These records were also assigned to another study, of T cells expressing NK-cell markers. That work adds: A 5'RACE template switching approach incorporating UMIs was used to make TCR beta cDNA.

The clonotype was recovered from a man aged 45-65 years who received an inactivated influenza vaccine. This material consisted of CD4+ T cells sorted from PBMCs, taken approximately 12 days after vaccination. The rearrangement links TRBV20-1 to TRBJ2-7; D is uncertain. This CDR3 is CSARAPSPKDEQYF. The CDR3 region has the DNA TGCAGTGCTAGAGCCCCCAGCCCTAAAGACGAGCAGTACTTC.